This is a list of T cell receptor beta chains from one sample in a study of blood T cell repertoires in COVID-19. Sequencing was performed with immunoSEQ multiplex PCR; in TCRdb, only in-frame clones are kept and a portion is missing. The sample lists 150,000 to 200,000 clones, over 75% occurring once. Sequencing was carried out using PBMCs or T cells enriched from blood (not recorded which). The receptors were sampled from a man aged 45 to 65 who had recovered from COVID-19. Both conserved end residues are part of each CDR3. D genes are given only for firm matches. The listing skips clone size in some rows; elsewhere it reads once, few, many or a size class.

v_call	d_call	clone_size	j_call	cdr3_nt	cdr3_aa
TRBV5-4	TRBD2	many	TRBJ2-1	TGTGCCAGCAGCTTGGCAAGGACTAGCGGAGGGGATGAGCAGTTCTTC	CASSLARTSGGDEQFF
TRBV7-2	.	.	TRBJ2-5	TGTGCCAGCAGCCTAAGCCTCGGGCAAGAGACCCAGTACTTC	CASSLSLGQETQYF
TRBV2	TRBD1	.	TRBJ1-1	TGTGCCAGCAGGGACAGGGCTGAGGTTGAAGCTTTCTTT	CASRDRAEVEAFF
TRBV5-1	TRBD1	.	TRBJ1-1	TGCGCCAGCAGCTCAGGACAGGTCCCTGAAGCTTTCTTT	CASSSGQVPEAFF
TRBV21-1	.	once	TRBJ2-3	TGTGCCAGCAGCAATTGGGGGGGAGGACGGACCTCACCCACAGATACGCAGTATTTT	CASSNWGGGRTSPTDTQYF
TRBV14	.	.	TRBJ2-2	TGTGCCAGCAGCCAAGATTTGGGGACACTAGATATCACCGGGGAGCTGTTTTTT	CASSQDLGTLDITGELFF
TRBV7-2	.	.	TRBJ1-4	TGTGCCAGCAGCTTAGACGCGGGTTCGTATGAAAAACTGTTTTTT	CASSLDAGSYEKLFF
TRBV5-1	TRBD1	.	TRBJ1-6	TGCGCCAGCAGCTTGGAGGGGACAGGGGATAATTCACCCCTCCACTTT	CASSLEGTGDNSPLHF
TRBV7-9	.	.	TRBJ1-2	TGTGCCAGCAGCTTAGCAGGAGGGAACTATGGCTACACCTTC	CASSLAGGNYGYTF
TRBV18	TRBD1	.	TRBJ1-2	TGTGCCAGCTCACCACGACAGGGTGAAGGCTACACCTTC	CASSPRQGEGYTF
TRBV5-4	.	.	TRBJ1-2	TGTGCCAGCAGCCCTGCCGCAGGGAACTATGGCTACACCTTC	CASSPAAGNYGYTF
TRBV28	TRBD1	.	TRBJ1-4	TGTGCCAGCAGTCCAGGGGGAGGTCGTGAAAAACTGTTTTTT	CASSPGGGREKLFF
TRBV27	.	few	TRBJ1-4	TGTGCCAGCAGTTTGGAACAGTACAGTGAAAAACTGTTTTTT	CASSLEQYSEKLFF
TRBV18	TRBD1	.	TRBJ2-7	TGTGCCAGCTCCCCGTCCCGGGACAGAAACCACGAGCAGTACTTC	CASSPSRDRNHEQYF
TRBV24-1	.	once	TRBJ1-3	TGTGCCACCAGTGACTCAGGACAGCGTGGAAACACCATATATTTT	CATSDSGQRGNTIYF
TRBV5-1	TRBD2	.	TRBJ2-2	TGCGCCAGCAGCCCCTCTAGCGGGGTATACACCGGGGAGCTGTTTTTT	CASSPSSGVYTGELFF
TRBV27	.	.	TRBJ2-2	TGTGCCAGCAGTTTACTGGACAACCTGAACACCGGGGAGCTGTTTTTT	CASSLLDNLNTGELFF
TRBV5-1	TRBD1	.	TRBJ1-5	TGCGCCAGCAGCCGGAAAGGGGACAGGGCCGACGTACCCCAGCATTTT	CASSRKGDRADVPQHF
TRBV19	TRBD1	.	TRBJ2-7	TGTGCCAGTAGTAGGGGACAGAGCTCCTACGAGCAGTACTTC	CASSRGQSSYEQYF
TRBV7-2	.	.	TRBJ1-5	TGTGCCAGCAGCTTAAACAGGGTTGGTCAGCCCCAGCATTTT	CASSLNRVGQPQHF
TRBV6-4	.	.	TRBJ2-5	TGTGCCAGCAGTAGGACTATACGAGAGACCCAGTACTTC	CASSRTIRETQYF
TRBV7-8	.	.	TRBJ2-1	TGTGCCAGCAGCTTAGAGTTTGGGCTACAGAACAATGAGCAGTTCTTC	CASSLEFGLQNNEQFF
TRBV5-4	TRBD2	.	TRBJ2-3	TGTGCCAGCAGCCCAGGACTAGCAGGGACTAGCACAGATACGCAGTATTTT	CASSPGLAGTSTDTQYF
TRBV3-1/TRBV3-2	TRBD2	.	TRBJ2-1	TGTGCCAGCAGCCCCTTCTTATCTAGCGGGAGTCCTGAGCAGTTCTTC	CASSPFLSSGSPEQFF
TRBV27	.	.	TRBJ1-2	TGTGCCAGCAGTTGGTTAACAGGGAACTCCTATGGCTACACCTTC	CASSWLTGNSYGYTF